This paragraph reports one T cell receptor beta chain. This entry comes from a study of T cell changes during pregnancy in multiple sclerosis. The CDR3 has 14 residues. The V and J ends lost 9 bases and 4 bases, in that order; junction bases with no gene match: 6. Germline assignment: CDR1 SNHLY and CDR2 FYNNEI. TCRdb's copy holds only in-frame clones and misses some; the assay was immunoSEQ multiplex PCR. The data show 55,000 to 65,000 clones, 85% to 95% seen once. The genes are TRBV2 and TRBJ2-1; 10 positions agree with TRBD2. The sample here was peripheral blood, taken in the first trimester of pregnancy. The receptor was derived from a female donor with multiple sclerosis, enrolled in a pregnancy study. In DNA, the CDR3 is TGTGCCAGGAAGAGCGGGGGGGGATACAATGAGCAGTTCTTC. Translated, it gives CARKSGGGYNEQFF.